The rows below give T cell receptor beta chains drawn from one sample of a study of T cell responses to AZD1222 COVID-19 vaccine. Sequenced by immunoSEQ multiplex PCR; TCRdb stores in-frame clones only, minus some. The table lists under 110,000 clones, 85% to 90% of them singletons, with around 1.5% in the top ten. The material was peripheral blood, obtained on day 0 of AZD1222 vaccination. These receptors were taken from an adult in good health. Both conserved end residues are part of each CDR3. The D gene is left open where the match is weak. Size tells how often a clone was seen (once, few, many) or the class of an expanded clone, and some rows leave it out.

j_call d_call v_call clone_size cdr3_nt cdr3_aa
TRBJ1-6 - TRBV10-3 - TGTGCCATCAGATTGGACAGCGATAATTCACCCCTCCACTTT CAIRLDSDNSPLHF
TRBJ1-5 TRBD1 TRBV5-7 - TGTGCCAGCAGCCCACGGACAGGCCCAGTTGAGCCCCAGCATTTT CASSPRTGPVEPQHF
TRBJ2-7 TRBD2 TRBV19 - TGTGCCAGTAGTTCCTCGGGAGGGTCCTACGAGCAGTACTTC CASSSSGGSYEQYF
TRBJ1-1 - TRBV7-2 - TGTGCCAGCAGCTTAGGTATTCGGGGAACTGAAGCTTTCTTT CASSLGIRGTEAFF
TRBJ2-7 - TRBV12-3/TRBV12-4 - TGTGCCAGCAGTCCGGGACTCCGGTACGAGCAGTACTTC CASSPGLRYEQYF
TRBJ1-4 - TRBV6-5 - TGTGCCAGCAGTTACTCCACCCGGACAACTGAAAAACTGTTTTTT CASSYSTRTTEKLFF
TRBJ2-6 - TRBV7-3 - TGTGCCAGCAGCTTATCATCCGGGGCCAACGTCCTGACTTTC CASSLSSGANVLTF
TRBJ2-2 TRBD2 TRBV20-1 - TGCAGTGCTAGTCGGGGGAGGGCCCACGGGGAGCTGTTTTTT CSASRGRAHGELFF
TRBJ1-2 - TRBV6-6 - TGTGCCAGCAGTTACTCGGCAGGAGCCTATGGCTACACCTTC CASSYSAGAYGYTF
TRBJ1-1 - TRBV6-6 - TGTGCCAGCAGTTACCCCGGGGCCTTGGGGACTGAAGCTTTCTTT CASSYPGALGTEAFF
TRBJ2-3 TRBD2 TRBV28 - TGTGCCAGCAGGGGGGTGGTGGGACTAGCGGGGTCTTCAGATACGCAGTATTTT CASRGVVGLAGSSDTQYF
TRBJ2-2 TRBD1 TRBV19 - TGTGCCAGTAGTCCCAGGACAGGGAGTACCGGGGAGCTGTTTTTT CASSPRTGSTGELFF
TRBJ2-7 - TRBV28 - TGTGCCAGCAAGGGCCACGAGCAGTACTTC CASKGHEQYF
TRBJ2-1 - TRBV11-2 - TGTGCCAGCAGCTTAGATCATGAGCAGTTCTTC CASSLDHEQFF
TRBJ2-7 - TRBV3-1/TRBV3-2 - TGTGCCAGCAGCCCGGACCCCTCCTACGAGCAGTACTTC CASSPDPSYEQYF
TRBJ2-3 TRBD2 TRBV3-1/TRBV3-2 - TGTGCCAGCAGCCAAGATCGACGACTAGCGGGAGGCACGCAGTATTTT CASSQDRRLAGGTQYF
TRBJ2-7 - TRBV5-1 once TGCGCCAGCAGCCGGATGGTGAGGGCCTACGAGCAGTACTTC CASSRMVRAYEQYF
TRBJ2-7 TRBD2 TRBV13 - TGTGCCAGCAGCTCTCGGGGACTAGCGGGAGCGTCCAACGAGCAGTACTTC CASSSRGLAGASNEQYF
TRBJ2-7 TRBD1 TRBV18 - TGTGCCAGCTCCGGGACAGGGGGCTCCTACGAGCAGTACTTC CASSGTGGSYEQYF
TRBJ2-2 - TRBV7-9 - TGTGCCAGCAGCTTCCTAGGTGGGGCGGTGACCGGGGAGCTGTTTTTT CASSFLGGAVTGELFF
TRBJ2-1 - TRBV7-9 - TGTGCCAGCAGGTCAGAAGATTCAGGACGCAACTACAATGAGCAGTTCTTC CASRSEDSGRNYNEQFF
TRBJ2-3 - TRBV6-2/TRBV6-3 - TGTGCCAGCAGTTACTCCGAGGGTACGCAGTATTTT CASSYSEGTQYF
TRBJ1-6 TRBD1 TRBV27 - TGTGCCACCAGGGGAGGACAGGGAGGCACCTATAATTCACCCCTCCACTTT CATRGGQGGTYNSPLHF
TRBJ2-1 - TRBV6-2/TRBV6-3 once TGTGCCAGCAGTTACTTACAGGGTGGTGAGCAGTTCTTC CASSYLQGGEQFF
TRBJ2-7 - TRBV30 - TGTGCCTGGAGTGTAGACATTGCCTACGAGCAGTACTTC CAWSVDIAYEQYF
TRBJ2-2 - TRBV12-3/TRBV12-4 - TGTGCCATCCAAGGAGAGCGGACCGGGGAGCTGTTTTTT CAIQGERTGELFF
TRBJ1-6 - TRBV19 - TGTGCCAGTAGCTTTGCTGAGAATTCACCCCTCCACTTT CASSFAENSPLHF
TRBJ2-7 - TRBV27 once TGTGCCAGCAGTTTAGGTGCAGGGTTTACCTACGAGCAGTACTTC CASSLGAGFTYEQYF
TRBJ1-1 TRBD1 TRBV4-1 - TGCGCCAGCAGCCGAGGTGAGGGGGCCAACACTGAAGCTTTCTTT CASSRGEGANTEAFF
TRBJ2-7 TRBD2 TRBV18 - TGTGCCAGCTCACCAATATCTGCGGGACTAGCGGGAGGGACCTACGAGCAGTACTTC CASSPISAGLAGGTYEQYF
TRBJ1-5 TRBD1 TRBV19 - TGTGCCAGTAGTACGACAGGGGGGAGCAATCAGCCCCAGCATTTT CASSTTGGSNQPQHF
TRBJ2-1 TRBD2 TRBV29-1 - TGCAGCGCCCAGGGTAGCGGGAGTTTAAATGAGCAGTTCTTC CSAQGSGSLNEQFF
TRBJ2-7 TRBD1 TRBV15 once TGTGCCACCAGCAGAGACAGGGGGCTGTACGAGCAGTACTTC CATSRDRGLYEQYF
TRBJ1-1 - TRBV5-8 - TGTGCCAGCAGTCGGGGGTCTTTGAACACTGAAGCTTTCTTT CASSRGSLNTEAFF
TRBJ2-7 TRBD1 TRBV3-1/TRBV3-2 few TGTGCCAGCAGCCAAGATCAGCTGGGACAGGGCTTATACGAGCAGTACTTC CASSQDQLGQGLYEQYF